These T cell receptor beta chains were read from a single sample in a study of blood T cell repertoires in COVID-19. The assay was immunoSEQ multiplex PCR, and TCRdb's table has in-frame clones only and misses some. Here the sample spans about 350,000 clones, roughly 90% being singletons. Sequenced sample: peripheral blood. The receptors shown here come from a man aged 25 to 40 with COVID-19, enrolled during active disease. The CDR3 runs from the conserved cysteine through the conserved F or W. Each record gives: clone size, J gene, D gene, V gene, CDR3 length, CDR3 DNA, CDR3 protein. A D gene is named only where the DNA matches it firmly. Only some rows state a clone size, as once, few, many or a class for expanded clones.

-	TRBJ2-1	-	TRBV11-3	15	TGTGCCAGCAGCTTAGGGCAAGGAGCGTACAATGAGCAGTTCTTC	CASSLGQGAYNEQFF
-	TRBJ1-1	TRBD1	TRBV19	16	TGTGCCAGTAGTAGGCGACAGGGGGAGGGAAACACTGAAGCTTTCTTT	CASSRRQGEGNTEAFF
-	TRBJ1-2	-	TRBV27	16	TGTGCCAGCAGTTTAGGTACGCCAGCGGCGGGCTATGGCTACACCTTC	CASSLGTPAAGYGYTF
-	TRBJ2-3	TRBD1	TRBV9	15	TGTGCCAGCAGCCTGCGGGACAGGGGGCCTGATACGCAGTATTTT	CASSLRDRGPDTQYF
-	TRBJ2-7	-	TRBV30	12	TGTGCCTGGAGTGGCGACAGCTACGAGCAGTACTTC	CAWSGDSYEQYF
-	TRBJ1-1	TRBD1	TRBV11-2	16	TGTGCCAGCAGCCCAGACAGGGTTAGAATGAACACTGAAGCTTTCTTT	CASSPDRVRMNTEAFF
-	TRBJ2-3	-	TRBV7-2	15	TGTGCCAGCAGCTTAAGCGGAGGGCCGGCAGATACGCAGTATTTT	CASSLSGGPADTQYF
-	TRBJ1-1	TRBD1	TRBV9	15	TGTGCCAGCAGCTTCGGGACAGGGTCGAGCACTGAAGCTTTCTTT	CASSFGTGSSTEAFF
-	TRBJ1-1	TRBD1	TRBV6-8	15	TGTGCCAGCCCCCCGGTGTCGACAGGGACGCTGAAGGCTTTCTTT	CASPPVSTGTLKAFF
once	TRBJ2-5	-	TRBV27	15	TGTGCCAGCAGTTGGACATTTGCCATACAAGAGACCCAGTACTTC	CASSWTFAIQETQYF
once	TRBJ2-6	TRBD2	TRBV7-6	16	TGTGCCAGCAGCCCCCGGGGGGGAGCTGGGGCCAACGTCCTGACTTTC	CASSPRGGAGANVLTF
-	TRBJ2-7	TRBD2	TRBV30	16	TGTGCCTGGACGACAGGACTAGCGGGAGTCACGAACGAGCAGTACTTC	CAWTTGLAGVTNEQYF
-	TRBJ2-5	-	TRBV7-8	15	TGTGCCAGCAGCTTAGCTTCCCTTGTACTGCGGCAGCAGTACTTC	CASSLASLVLRQQYF
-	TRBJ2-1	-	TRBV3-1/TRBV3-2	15	TGTGCCAGCAGCCAAGCACTGTATTCCTACAATGAGCAGTTCTTC	CASSQALYSYNEQFF
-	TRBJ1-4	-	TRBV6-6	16	TGTGCCAGCAGTTACTCGTCTAGGGGGTGGTTTGAAAAACTGTTTTTT	CASSYSSRGWFEKLFF
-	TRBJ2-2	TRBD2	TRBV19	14	TGTGCCAGTAGTCGGCTAGCGGGAACCGGGGAGCTGTTTTTT	CASSRLAGTGELFF
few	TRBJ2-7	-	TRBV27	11	TGTGCCAGCAGTTCGGGACACACACAGTACTTC	CASSSGHTQYF
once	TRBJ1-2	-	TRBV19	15	TGTGCCAGTAGTATTCTAACCGGGGATACCTATGGCTACACCTTC	CASSILTGDTYGYTF
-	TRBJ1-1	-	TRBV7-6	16	TGTGCCAGCAGCTTAGTAGCCCTTCGAATTAACACTGAAGCTTTCTTT	CASSLVALRINTEAFF
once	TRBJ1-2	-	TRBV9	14	TGTGCCAGCAGCGTAGCTACGACACCGAATGGCTACACCTTC	CASSVATTPNGYTF
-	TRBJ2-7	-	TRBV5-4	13	TGTGCCAGCAGCTTAACTAACTCCTACGAGCAGTACTTC	CASSLTNSYEQYF
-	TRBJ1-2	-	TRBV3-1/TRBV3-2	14	TGTGCCAGCAGCCTCTGGACGGAGGACTATGGCTACACCTTC	CASSLWTEDYGYTF
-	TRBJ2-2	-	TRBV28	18	TGTGCCAGCAGTTTATACGGCCTCAGGGCGGGGTGGACCGGGGAGCTGTTTTTT	CASSLYGLRAGWTGELFF
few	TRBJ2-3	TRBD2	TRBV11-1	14	TGTGCCAGCACATGGGACTACAGCACAGATACGCAGTATTTT	CASTWDYSTDTQYF
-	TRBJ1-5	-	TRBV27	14	TGTGCCAGCAGTCCTTATTATAGCAATCAGCCCCAGCATTTT	CASSPYYSNQPQHF
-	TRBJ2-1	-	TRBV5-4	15	TGTGCCAGCAGCTTGACCAGCGTTAACTACAATGAGCAGTTCTTC	CASSLTSVNYNEQFF
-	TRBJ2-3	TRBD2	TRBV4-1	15	TGCGCCAGCAGCCAGCGGGAGGCGGCGGCAGATACGCAGTATTTT	CASSQREAAADTQYF
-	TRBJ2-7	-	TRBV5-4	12	TGTGCCAGCTTCGACAGTACCTACGAGCAGTACTTC	CASFDSTYEQYF
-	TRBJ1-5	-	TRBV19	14	TGTGCCAGTAGTATAACTGCGCCTGGTCAGCCCCAGCATTTT	CASSITAPGQPQHF
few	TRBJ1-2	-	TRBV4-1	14	TGCGCCAGCAGCCAAGCTCCAGGGGACTATGGCTACACCTTC	CASSQAPGDYGYTF
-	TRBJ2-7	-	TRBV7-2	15	TGTGCCAGCAGCTTATCTGGTACAGCATCCTACGAGCAGTACTTC	CASSLSGTASYEQYF
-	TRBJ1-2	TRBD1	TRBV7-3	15	TGTGCCAGCAGCTTATTACGACAGGGAAAGCGGGGCTACACCTTC	CASSLLRQGKRGYTF
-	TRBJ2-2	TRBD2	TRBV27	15	TGTGCCAGCAGTTGGGCGGGAGTGGCCACCGGGGAGCTGTTTTTT	CASSWAGVATGELFF
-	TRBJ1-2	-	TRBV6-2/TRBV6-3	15	TGTGCCAGCAGTACCCGGACAGCAGCTAACTATGGCTACACCTTC	CASSTRTAANYGYTF
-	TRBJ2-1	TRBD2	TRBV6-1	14	TGTGCCAGCAGTGAGGCTAGCGGGGGGCCAGAGCAGTTCTTC	CASSEASGGPEQFF
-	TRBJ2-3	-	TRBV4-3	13	TGCGCCAGCAGCCAAGAGAGAACAGATACGCAGTATTTT	CASSQERTDTQYF
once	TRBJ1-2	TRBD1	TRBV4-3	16	TGCGCCAGCAGCCAAGTGGGGCAGGGGGCTCACTATGGCTACACCTTC	CASSQVGQGAHYGYTF
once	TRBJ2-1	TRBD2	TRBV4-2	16	TGTGCCAGCAGCCAAGGACTAGCGGGGGTTTACAATGAGCAGTTCTTC	CASSQGLAGVYNEQFF
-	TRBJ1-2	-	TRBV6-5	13	TGTGCCAGCAGTTACGGTCAGTCCTATGGCTACACCTTC	CASSYGQSYGYTF
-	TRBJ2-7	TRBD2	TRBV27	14	TGTGCCAGCTCACTGACTAGCGCCTGGTACGAGCAGTACTTC	CASSLTSAWYEQYF
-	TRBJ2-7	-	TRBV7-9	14	TGTGCCAGCAGCCGCACGGGGGTGGGCAACGAGCAGTACTTC	CASSRTGVGNEQYF
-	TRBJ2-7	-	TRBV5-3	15	TGTGCCAGAAGCCGAGGGACACTCAGCTCCTACGAGCAGTACTTC	CARSRGTLSSYEQYF
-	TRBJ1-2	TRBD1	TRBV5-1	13	TGCGCCAGCAGTCCAGACAGGGGCCGGGGCTACACCTTC	CASSPDRGRGYTF
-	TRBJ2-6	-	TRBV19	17	TGTGCCAGTAGCCGACAGAAGATACAGTCTGGGGCCAACGTCCTGACTTTC	CASSRQKIQSGANVLTF
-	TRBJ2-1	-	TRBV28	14	TGTGCCAGCAGTCTTTGGACACCCCAATCTCGTCCGTTCTTC	CASSLWTPQSRPFF
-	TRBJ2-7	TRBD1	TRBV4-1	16	TGCGCCAGCAGCCAAGATAAAGGACAGGGGGCAAAGGAGCAGTACTTC	CASSQDKGQGAKEQYF
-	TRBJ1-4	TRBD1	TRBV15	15	TGTGCCACCAGCACCGGACAGGAAACTAATGAAAAACTGTTTTTT	CATSTGQETNEKLFF
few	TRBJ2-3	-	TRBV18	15	TGTGCCAGCTCATCCCGGGGGGCTAGCACAGATACGCAGTATTTT	CASSSRGASTDTQYF
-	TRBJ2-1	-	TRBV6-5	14	TGTGCCAGCAGTTACACTAGGGGGAGAAATGAGCAGTTCTTC	CASSYTRGRNEQFF
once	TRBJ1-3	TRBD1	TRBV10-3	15	TGTGCCATCGGAGCACAGGGGGTTACTGGAAACACCATATATTTT	CAIGAQGVTGNTIYF
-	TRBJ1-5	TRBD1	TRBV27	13	TGTGCCACCAAGGGACAGAGCAATCAGCCCCAGCATTTT	CATKGQSNQPQHF
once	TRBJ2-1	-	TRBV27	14	TGTGCCAGCAGTTTGACTAGTGGTAGGAATGAGCAGTTCTTC	CASSLTSGRNEQFF
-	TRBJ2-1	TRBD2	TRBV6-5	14	TGTGCCAGCAGTCCGGGACTAGTTCACAATGAGCAGTTCTTC	CASSPGLVHNEQFF
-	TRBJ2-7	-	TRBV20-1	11	TGCAGTGCTAGGCCCTACTACGAGCAGTACTTC	CSARPYYEQYF
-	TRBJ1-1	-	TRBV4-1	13	TGCGCCAGCCGCTCCCGGGGTAACACTGAAGCTTTCTTT	CASRSRGNTEAFF
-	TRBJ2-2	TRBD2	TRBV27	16	TGTGCCAGCAGTTTGAGAGCGGGACTGAACACCGGGGAGCTGTTTTTT	CASSLRAGLNTGELFF